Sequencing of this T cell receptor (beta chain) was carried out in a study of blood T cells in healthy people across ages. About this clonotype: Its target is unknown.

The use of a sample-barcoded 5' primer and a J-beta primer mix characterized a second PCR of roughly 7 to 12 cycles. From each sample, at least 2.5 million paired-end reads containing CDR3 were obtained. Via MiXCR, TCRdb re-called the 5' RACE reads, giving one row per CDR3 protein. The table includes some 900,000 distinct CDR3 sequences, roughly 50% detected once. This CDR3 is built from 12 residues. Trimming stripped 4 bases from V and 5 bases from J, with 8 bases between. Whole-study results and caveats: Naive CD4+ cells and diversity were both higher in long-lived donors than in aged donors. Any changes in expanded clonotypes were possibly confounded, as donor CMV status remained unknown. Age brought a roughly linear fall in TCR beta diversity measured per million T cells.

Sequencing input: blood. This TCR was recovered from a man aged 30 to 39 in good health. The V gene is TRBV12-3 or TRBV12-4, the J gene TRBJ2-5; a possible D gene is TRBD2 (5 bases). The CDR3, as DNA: TGTGCCAGCAGTTCGTGGAGGGAGACCCAGTACTTC. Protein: CASSSWRETQYF.